This TCR beta chain was captured by sequencing in a study of OX40 agonist ivuxolimab in advanced cancers. Study summary: An agonistic anti-OX40 (CD134) antibody, ivuxolimab, was used to treat the patients.

Drawing of blood for sampling happened at baseline, at cycle 4 day 1, and at cycle 7 day 1. Sequencing used immunoSEQ multiplex PCR; TCRdb keeps in-frame clones, though not all of them. Here the sample spans roughly 110,000 clones, 90% being singletons. The V gene end was trimmed by 6 bases and the J gene end by 10 bases; junction bases not matched to a gene: 4. Germline loops: CDR1 WNHNN, CDR2 SYGVQD (reference sequence). CDR3 length: 12 residues. The material sequenced was CD4+ or CD8+ T cells sorted from blood, taken in a trial of the OX40 agonist ivuxolimab. The chain is built from TRBV10-1 and TRBJ2-1; 9 nucleotides match TRBD2. The TCR was taken from an adult with an advanced solid tumor such as melanoma, head and neck, liver or kidney cancer. The chain's CDR3 is CASSLTSGEQFF. In DNA form, the CDR3 reads TGCGCCAGCAGCCTTACTAGCGGGGAGCAGTTCTTC.